This T cell receptor beta chain emerged from a study of beta chain features in type 1 diabetes (dated by TCRdb to between 2018 and 2020). General notes on the study: Patients and healthy donors did not differ in mean age, gender distribution, total cell number or subset yield. A total of about 110,000,000 sorted cells were examined across all samples, and a strong correlation was observed between cell number per subset and RNA yield. The study compared the TCRB repertoires of sorted circulating CD4+ T cell subsets in recently diagnosed type 1 diabetes patients with those in matched healthy donors. Naive and central memory subsets were obtained from all 30 or so donors, but regulatory and stem cell-like memory subsets were isolated from only 8 patients and roughly 8 healthy donors.

The High Capacity cDNA Reverse Transcription Kit was used to reverse transcribe all of the isolated RNA, meaning that expressed TCRB transcripts were what got sequenced. For stem cell-like memory T cell samples, survey-depth immunoSEQ sequencing was used, averaging about 1.01 million total reads per sample. After sorted cells were lysed in RLT buffer, RNA was extracted with DNase-treated RNeasy Micro or Mini kits, with the choice depending on cell number. Each cell subset was processed on its own to prevent cross-contamination, while patient and healthy donor samples were processed together. TCRB sequences were amplified from cDNA with the immunoSEQ multiplex PCR, producing 87-bp fragments spanning the CDR3 region. Sequencing of the amplicons was performed on the Illumina HiSeq platform. The published analysis was carried out like this. PCR bias was computationally corrected using synthetic template baselines, reads within Hamming distance 2 were collapsed, and singletons that could not be merged were discarded. Reads were aligned against IMGT to assign V, D and J genes, CDR3 length and insertions or deletions at six rearrangement sites. Within each subset, clonotype counts were normalized to the number of sorted cells before true diversity and Gini coefficients were calculated with the tcR R package. The overlap coefficient, calculated on TCRB nucleotide sequences, was used to measure repertoire sharing. The source is immuneACCESS, and TCRdb retained only in-frame sequences with V and J called. Part of the clones is not carried over; for the studies checked, unresolved V genes explain less than half of this, and the remainder is unexplained. V and J calls and clone size are copied from that table; D and trimming were computed from the DNA. For this sample there are 50,000 or so clones; roughly 45% appear just once. The top ten clonotypes cover around 0.13% of the sample.

V ends up 4 bases short and J 5 bases short, with an unmatched junction base count of 2. CDR1 and CDR2, per the germline V gene, are SGHRS and YFSETQ. The CDR3 measures 14 amino acids from cysteine to phenylalanine. The sequence is cut down to CDR3 DNA, 42 bases in frame from base 1. From each donor, a single peripheral blood sample of approximately 120 mL on average was drawn into heparinised tubes. Naive, central memory, regulatory and stem cell-like memory CD4+ T cells were sorted on a BD FACSAria II using a panel including CD45RO, CCR7, CD25, CD127, CD95 and CD27. A purity above 95% was achieved for all sorted populations. PBMCs were separated immediately by Lymphoprep density gradient centrifugation and were stained directly, without being cultured. Samples were stained and sorted in pairs, with one healthy donor and one patient per experiment, so that batch effects were minimized. There are a few counts of this clone. The antigen it binds to is not known. Per-base qualities were not stored, and no clone one base away is much larger.

Overall study results and their limits: Because small numbers of individuals were included in the HLA sub-analyses, any influence of HLA type on TCRB rearrangement was left unresolved. Shorter templates might be favored by PCR, yet because patient and control samples were amplified and corrected together, any such skew would affect both groups equally. Because cDNA was sequenced instead of genomic DNA, activated cells with high expression could be over-represented, although the groups did not differ in activation or CD3 levels. Naive, central memory and regulatory TCRB repertoires appeared to be more similar among patients than among healthy donors. At VDJ recombination sites, patients with type 1 diabetes made fewer insertions and deleted more nucleotides, a pattern implying thymic rearrangement abnormalities. A moderate but significant shortening of TCRB CDR3 length was observed in type 1 diabetes patients in all four CD4+ subsets.

The sequence was obtained from a man aged 25 to 40 with type 1 diabetes. Sequencing input: stem cell memory CD4+ T cells from blood. This sample's cell subset or site label indicates: stem cell-like memory CD4+ T cells. This receptor chain uses TRBV5-1 and TRBJ2-4; 11 bases in the junction line up with TRBD2. The DNA sequence is given as TGCGCCAGCAGCCCGGGACTAGCGGAAAACATTCAGTACTTC. Translation gives CASSPGLAENIQYF.